The 10 T cell receptor beta chains in this list originate from one sample, sequenced in a study of blood T cells in healthy people across ages. Alongside a J-beta primer mix, a sample-barcoded 5' primer served in a second PCR lasting about 7 to 12 cycles. One entry per CDR3 protein, called by TCRdb with MiXCR from the 5' RACE reads. Of over 600,000 distinct CDR3 sequences listed, approximately 60% are singletons. The sample was blood. The receptors were sampled from a man aged 35-49 years in good health.

The V and J genes are TRBV5-1 and TRBJ1-1; a possible D gene is TRBD1 (5 bases). The CDR3 totals 12 residues. Germline V lookup: CDR1 SGHRS, CDR2 YFSETQ. CDR3 loop: CVTRGVNTEAFF. CDR3 nucleotide sequence: TGCGTCACCCGAGGGGTGAACACTGAAGCTTTCTTT.

This clonotype appeared once. The chain joins TRBV29-1 to TRBJ1-2, with a weak D call TRBD1 (5 bases). CDR3 length: 14 amino acids. Deletions cut 0 bases from V and 5 bases from J, with 13 bases between. Germline assignment: CDR1 SQVTM and CDR2 ANQGSEA. In nucleotides, the CDR3 is TGCAGCGTTGAAGATCGGGCAGGGAGGTATGGCTACACCTTC. Protein product: CSVEDRAGRYGYTF.

The J gene is TRBJ2-3, the V gene TRBV15, with a possible D match to TRBD2 (6 bases). The V gene's germline CDR1 is LNHNV and CDR2 YYDKDF (reference sequence). The CDR3 loop spans 15 amino acids. The germline V and J ends were trimmed by 5 bases and 4 bases, with 16 bases remaining between them. CDR3 DNA sequence: TGTGCCACCAGCGTCCGGGGGAGTGGGTCAGATACGCAGTATTTT. This translates into CATSVRGSGSDTQYF.

The CDR3 sequence: CASRVGDLYNEQFF. As DNA, the CDR3 is TGTGCCAGCAGGGTAGGGGACCTTTACAATGAGCAGTTCTTC. The chain couples TRBV11-2 to TRBJ2-1; D is perhaps TRBD1 or TRBD2 (5 bases each). Germline V CDR1 and CDR2: SGHAT, FQNNGV. Trimming pared 6 bases from V and 4 bases from J, leaving 13 bases between. The CDR3 length is 14 residues.

This clonotype was recorded once. This chain links TRBV3-1 with TRBJ1-6, with a possible D match to TRBD1 (6 bases). The CDR3 loop spans 14 amino acids. CDR1 LGHDT and CDR2 YNNKEL come from the germline V gene (reference sequence). V dropped 4 bases and J dropped 10 bases, with 14 bases sitting between them. This CDR3 is CASSPGGPGSPLHF. In DNA, the CDR3 is TGTGCCAGCAGCCCCGGGGGGCCAGGGTCACCCCTCCACTTT.

V usage is TRBV10-3 and J usage is TRBJ2-7; no definite D call. The CDR3 loop spans 11 amino acids. Per germline, CDR1 ENHRY and CDR2 SYGVKD. Trimming took off 6 bases at V and 3 bases at J, with 6 bases between the two ends. CDR3 nucleotides: TGTGCCATCAGGGAAGGCTACGAGCAGTACTTC. It specifies CAIREGYEQYF.

This clonotype was recorded many times. The chain links TRBV6-5 to TRBJ2-5; the D gene could be TRBD1 or TRBD2 (5 bases each). The germline V and J ends were trimmed by 8 bases and 0 bases, with 13 bases remaining between them. Germline assignment: CDR1 MNHEY and CDR2 SVGAGI. The CDR3 is 14 residues long. The CDR3 spells CASSPLGDQETQYF. Written as DNA, the CDR3 is TGTGCCAGCTCTCCTCTGGGGGACCAAGAGACCCAGTACTTC.

The chain combines TRBV6-2 or TRBV6-3 with TRBJ2-7; TRBD2 might be the D (6 bases). Deletions cut 6 bases from V and 1 base from J, with 16 bases between. The CDR3 extends over 15 amino acids. CDR1 is MNHEY, CDR2 SVGEGT, per germline. In DNA, the CDR3 is TGTGCCAGCAGACTAGACGGCGGGGCGTCCTACGAGCAGTACTTC. Translating gives CASRLDGGASYEQYF.

The gene calls are TRBV24-1 and TRBJ1-1; no clear D gene. The V gene lost 0 bases and the J gene lost 0 bases, with 1 base spanning the gap. Germline-derived CDR1 and CDR2 are KGHDR and SFDVKD. The CDR3 sequence is 13 residues long. CDR3 loop: CATSDLMNTEAFF. The CDR3 nucleotides read TGTGCCACCAGTGATTTGATGAACACTGAAGCTTTCTTT.

This clonotype was picked up one time. The chain has TRBV6-2 or TRBV6-3 and TRBJ2-7; TRBD2 matches 9 bases. The ends lost 6 bases at V and 2 bases at J; junction bases unmatched: 5. This CDR3 is built from 14 residues. CDR1 MNHEY and CDR2 SVGEGT come from the germline V gene. For the CDR3, the DNA is TGTGCCAGCAGCCAGACTAGCGGAGCCTACGAGCAGTACTTC. The encoded protein is CASSQTSGAYEQYF.